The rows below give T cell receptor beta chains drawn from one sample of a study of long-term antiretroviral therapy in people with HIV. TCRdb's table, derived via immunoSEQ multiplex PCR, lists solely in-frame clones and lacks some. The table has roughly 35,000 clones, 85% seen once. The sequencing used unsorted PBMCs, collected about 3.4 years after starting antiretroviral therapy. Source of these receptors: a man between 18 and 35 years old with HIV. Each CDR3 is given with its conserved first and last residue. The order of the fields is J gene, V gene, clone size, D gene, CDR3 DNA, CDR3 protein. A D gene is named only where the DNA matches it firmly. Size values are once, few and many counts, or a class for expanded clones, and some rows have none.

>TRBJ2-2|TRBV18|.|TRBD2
TGTGCCAGCTCACGCCCGGGACTAGCGGGGGGCCAGAACACCGGGGAGCTGTTTTTT
CASSRPGLAGGQNTGELFF
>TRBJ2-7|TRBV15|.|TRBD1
TGTGCCACCAGCAGAGATATCGACAGGGGGCGCGAGCAGTACTTC
CATSRDIDRGREQYF
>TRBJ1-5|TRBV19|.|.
TGTGCCAGTGCTCAGAGTGATGGGGTTACTCAGCCCCAGCATTTT
CASAQSDGVTQPQHF
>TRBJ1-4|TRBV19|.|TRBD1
TGTGCCAGTAGCGCTGGGGCTGGGACAGGGGATGAAAAACTGTTTTTT
CASSAGAGTGDEKLFF
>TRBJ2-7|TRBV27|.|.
TGTGCCAGCAGTTTAGGTGGGGAATGGAAGGAGCAGTACTTC
CASSLGGEWKEQYF
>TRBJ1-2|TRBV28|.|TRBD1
TGTGCCAGCACCACAGGGGGCTGGGGCTATGGCTACACCTTC
CASTTGGWGYGYTF
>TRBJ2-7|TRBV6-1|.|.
TGTGCCAGCAGTATCTTCGGTGGAGCCTACGAGCAGTACTTC
CASSIFGGAYEQYF
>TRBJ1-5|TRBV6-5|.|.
TGTGCCAGCAGAAACGGGGGGGCAGGCAATCAGCCCCAGCATTTT
CASRNGGAGNQPQHF
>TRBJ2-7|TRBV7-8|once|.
TGTGCCAGCAGCCCGCTGGGCGGGGGCCTCGAGCAGTACTTC
CASSPLGGGLEQYF
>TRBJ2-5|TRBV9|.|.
TGTGCCAGCAGCGGAGGGACGTCAAAAGAGACCCAGTACTTC
CASSGGTSKETQYF
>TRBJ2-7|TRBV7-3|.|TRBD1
TGTGCCAGCAGCTCCGGACAGGGAAGGCACGAGCAGTACTTC
CASSSGQGRHEQYF
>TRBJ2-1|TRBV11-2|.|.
TGTGCCAGCAGCTTCCTCGGGGCCTCCAACAATGAGCAGTTCTTC
CASSFLGASNNEQFF
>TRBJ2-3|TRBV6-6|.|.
TGTGCCAGCAGTTACTCCGGGACCGACTCCCGAGATACGCAGTATTTT
CASSYSGTDSRDTQYF
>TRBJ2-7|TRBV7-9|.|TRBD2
TGTGCCAGCAGCTTAGGGGGACTAGCGGAGACATACGAGCAGTACTTC
CASSLGGLAETYEQYF
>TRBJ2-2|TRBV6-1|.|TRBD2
TGTGCCAGCAGTGCGAGCGGGATTGTCGGGGAGCTGTTTTTT
CASSASGIVGELFF
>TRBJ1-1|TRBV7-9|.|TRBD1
TGTGCCAGCAGCTTAGTGGGACAGGAGGAAGCTTTCTTT
CASSLVGQEEAFF
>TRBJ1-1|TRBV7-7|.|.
TGTGCTAGCAGCTCCTTCAGGGGTGGGGACACTGAAGCTTTCTTT
CASSSFRGGDTEAFF
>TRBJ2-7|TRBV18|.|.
TGTGCCAGCTCCCAAGACTCCCCAGTCGACGAGCAGTACTTC
CASSQDSPVDEQYF
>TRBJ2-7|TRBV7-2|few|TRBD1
TGTGCCAGCAGCTTTGGGACAGGGTCCTACGAGCAGTACTTC
CASSFGTGSYEQYF
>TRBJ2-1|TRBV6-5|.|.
TGTGCCAGCAGTTACTCGAGACAGGACAATGAGCAGTTCTTC
CASSYSRQDNEQFF
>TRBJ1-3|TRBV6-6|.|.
TGTGCCAGCCTAGGAAACACCATATATTTT
CASLGNTIYF
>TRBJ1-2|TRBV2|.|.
TGTGCCAGTTCGACAAGTAAGAGGGGCGAGCTCTATGGCTACACCTTC
CASSTSKRGELYGYTF
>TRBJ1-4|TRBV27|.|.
TGTGCCAGCAGTTTACTTCCGGGGGTATATGAAAAACTGTTTTTT
CASSLLPGVYEKLFF
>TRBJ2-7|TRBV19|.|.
TGTGCCAGTAGTATAGAACACTTCTACGAGCAGTACTTC
CASSIEHFYEQYF
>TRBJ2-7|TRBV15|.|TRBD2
TGTGCCACCAGCAGGACTAGCGGGGGCTACGAGCAGTACTTC
CATSRTSGGYEQYF
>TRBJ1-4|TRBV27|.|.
TGTGCCAGCAGTTTACAGGGGCCTAATGAAAAACTGTTTTTT
CASSLQGPNEKLFF
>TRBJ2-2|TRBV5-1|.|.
TGCGCCAGCAGCCAGAACACCGGGGAGCTGTTTTTT
CASSQNTGELFF
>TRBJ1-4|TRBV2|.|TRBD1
TGTGCCAGCAGTGAATGGGACAGGGACGAAAAACTGTTTTTT
CASSEWDRDEKLFF
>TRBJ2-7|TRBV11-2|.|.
TGTGCCAGCAGCCGGGGGTCGGGGGACTACGAGCAGTACTTC
CASSRGSGDYEQYF
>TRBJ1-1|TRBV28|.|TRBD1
TGTGCCACCCAAAGGACAGGGTTAGCTTTCTTT
CATQRTGLAFF
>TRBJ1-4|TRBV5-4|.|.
TGTGCCAGCAGCTTGGGCGGGCAGGACTCAATCAGGAAACTGTTTTTT
CASSLGGQDSIRKLFF
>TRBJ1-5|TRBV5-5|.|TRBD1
TGTGCCAGCAGCTTAGGGACAGGGTATGGGCAGCCCCAGCATTTT
CASSLGTGYGQPQHF
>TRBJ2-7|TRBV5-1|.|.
TGCGCCAGCAGCTACATAAACAGGGGGGGTGTCGAGCAGTACTTC
CASSYINRGGVEQYF
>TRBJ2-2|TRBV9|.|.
TGTGCCAGCAGCGTAGCGGTAACCGGGGAGCTGTTTTTT
CASSVAVTGELFF
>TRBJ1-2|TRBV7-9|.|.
TGTGCCAGCAGCCAGGGACCCGGTGGCTACACCTTC
CASSQGPGGYTF
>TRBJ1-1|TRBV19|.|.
TGTGCCAGTAGTATAGGTTCTGGGGGCTTCACTGAAGCTTTCTTT
CASSIGSGGFTEAFF
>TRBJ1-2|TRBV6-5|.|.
TGTGCCAGCAGTTACTTTGAATTCGGGCTTCACTATGGCTACACCTTC
CASSYFEFGLHYGYTF
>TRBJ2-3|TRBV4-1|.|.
TGCGCCAGCAGCCCCCCGACGACCAGCACAGATACGCAGTATTTT
CASSPPTTSTDTQYF
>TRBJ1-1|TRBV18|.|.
TGTGCCAGCTCACCACTCGGGAACACTGAAGCTTTCTTT
CASSPLGNTEAFF
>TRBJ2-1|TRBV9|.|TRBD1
TGTGCCAGCAGCGTAGTGGGACAGGGGGGAAATGAGCAGTTCTTC
CASSVVGQGGNEQFF
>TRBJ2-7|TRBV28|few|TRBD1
TGTGCCAGCAGTCTGAAGGGGGCCGACGAGCAGTACTTC
CASSLKGADEQYF
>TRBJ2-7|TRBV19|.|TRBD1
TGTGCCAGTAGCCCGGACAGGGGACCCTACGAGCAGTACTTC
CASSPDRGPYEQYF
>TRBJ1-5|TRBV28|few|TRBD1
TGTGCCAGCGGACAGGGGAAACAGCCCCAGCATTTT
CASGQGKQPQHF
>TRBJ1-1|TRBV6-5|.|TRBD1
TGTGCCAGCACCGAAGACAGGGGGACCACTGAAGCTTTCTTT
CASTEDRGTTEAFF
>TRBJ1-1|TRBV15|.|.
TGTGCCACCACCGCGGCCGGTGAAGCTTTCTTT
CATTAAGEAFF